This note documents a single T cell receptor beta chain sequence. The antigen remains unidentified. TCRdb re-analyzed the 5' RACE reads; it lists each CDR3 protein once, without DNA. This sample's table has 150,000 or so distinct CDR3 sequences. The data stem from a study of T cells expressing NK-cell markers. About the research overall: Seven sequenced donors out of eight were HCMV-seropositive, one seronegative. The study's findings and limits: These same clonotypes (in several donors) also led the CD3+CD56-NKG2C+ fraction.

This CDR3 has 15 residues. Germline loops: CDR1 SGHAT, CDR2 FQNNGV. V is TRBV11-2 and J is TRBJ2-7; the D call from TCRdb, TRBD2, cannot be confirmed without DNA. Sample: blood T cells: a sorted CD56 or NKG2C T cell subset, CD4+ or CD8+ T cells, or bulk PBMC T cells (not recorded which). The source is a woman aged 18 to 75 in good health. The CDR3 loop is CASSYLAGGLYEQYF.